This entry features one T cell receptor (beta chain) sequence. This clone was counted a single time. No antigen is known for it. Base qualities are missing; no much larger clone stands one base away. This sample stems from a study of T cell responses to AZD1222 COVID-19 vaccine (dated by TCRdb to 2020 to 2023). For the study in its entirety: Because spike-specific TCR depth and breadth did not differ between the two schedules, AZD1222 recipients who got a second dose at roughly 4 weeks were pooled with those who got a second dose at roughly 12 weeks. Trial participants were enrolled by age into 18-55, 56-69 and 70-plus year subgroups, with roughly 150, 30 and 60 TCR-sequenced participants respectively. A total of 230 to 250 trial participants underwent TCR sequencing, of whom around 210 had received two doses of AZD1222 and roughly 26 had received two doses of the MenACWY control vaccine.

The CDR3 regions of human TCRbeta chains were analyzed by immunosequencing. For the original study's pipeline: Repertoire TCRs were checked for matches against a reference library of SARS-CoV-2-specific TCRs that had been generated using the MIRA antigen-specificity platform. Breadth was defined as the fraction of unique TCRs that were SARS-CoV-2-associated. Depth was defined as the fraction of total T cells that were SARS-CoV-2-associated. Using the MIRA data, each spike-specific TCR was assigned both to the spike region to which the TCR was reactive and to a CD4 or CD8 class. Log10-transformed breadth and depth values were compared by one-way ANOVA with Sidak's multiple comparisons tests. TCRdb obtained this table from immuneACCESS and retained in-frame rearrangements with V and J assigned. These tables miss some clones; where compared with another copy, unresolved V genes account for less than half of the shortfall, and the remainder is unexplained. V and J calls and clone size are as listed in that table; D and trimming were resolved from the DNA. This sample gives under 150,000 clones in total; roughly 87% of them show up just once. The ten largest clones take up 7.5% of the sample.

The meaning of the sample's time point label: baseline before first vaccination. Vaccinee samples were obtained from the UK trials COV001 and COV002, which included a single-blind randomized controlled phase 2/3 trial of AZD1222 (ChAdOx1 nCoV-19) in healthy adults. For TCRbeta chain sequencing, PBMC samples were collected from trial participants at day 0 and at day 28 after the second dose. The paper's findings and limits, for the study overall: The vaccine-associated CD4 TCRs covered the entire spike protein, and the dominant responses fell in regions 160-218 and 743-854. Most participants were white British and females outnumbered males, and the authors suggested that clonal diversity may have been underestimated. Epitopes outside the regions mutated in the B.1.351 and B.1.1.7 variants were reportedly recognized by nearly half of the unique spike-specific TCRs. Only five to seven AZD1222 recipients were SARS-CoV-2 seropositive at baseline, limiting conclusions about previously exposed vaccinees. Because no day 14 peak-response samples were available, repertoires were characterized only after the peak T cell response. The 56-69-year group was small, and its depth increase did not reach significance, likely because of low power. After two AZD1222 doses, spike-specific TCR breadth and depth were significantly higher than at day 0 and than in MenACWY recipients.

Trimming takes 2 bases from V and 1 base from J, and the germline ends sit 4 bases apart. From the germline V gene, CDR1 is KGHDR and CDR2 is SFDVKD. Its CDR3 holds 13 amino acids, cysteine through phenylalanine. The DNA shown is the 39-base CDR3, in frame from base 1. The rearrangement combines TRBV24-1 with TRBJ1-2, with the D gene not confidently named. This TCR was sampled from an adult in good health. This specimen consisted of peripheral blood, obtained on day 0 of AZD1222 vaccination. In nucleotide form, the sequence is TGTGCCACCAGTGATTGGGGTAACTATGGCTACACCTTC. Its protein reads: CATSDWGNYGYTF.